What follows are 14 T cell receptor beta chains derived from one specimen sequenced in a study of cytomegalovirus exposure and HLA in healthy donors. Primers included in the PCR were 60 Vbeta and 13 Jbeta primers. Data came from immunoSEQ multiplex PCR; TCRdb stores just in-frame clones and leaves some out. The sample gives 120,000 or so clones, 65% to 75% of which show up once; roughly 12% is in the top ten. Material: PBMCs. The receptors come from a woman aged 45-65 years in good health and CMV-seropositive.

The chain employs TRBV7-6 and TRBJ2-7, with D possibly TRBD2 on 7 matching bases. Germline CDR1 is SGHVS and CDR2 is FNYEAQ. Trimming removed 4 bases at V and 2 bases at J, with 24 bases between. This CDR3 is 18 amino acids long. DNA for the CDR3: TGTGCCAGCAGCTCGGTAGGGGGAGGGCTTGGGAGTACCTACGAGCAGTACTTC. Translation gives CASSSVGGGLGSTYEQYF.

V gene TRBV7-9 combines with J gene TRBJ2-2, with 7 bases that match TRBD1. Germline CDR1 is SEHNR and CDR2 is FQNEAQ (reference sequence). V was clipped by 8 bases and J by 1 base; unmatched bases: 7. This CDR3 is 15 amino acids long. CDR3 in amino acids: CASLRTGQNTGELFF. CDR3 nucleotide sequence: TGTGCCAGCCTACGGACAGGACAGAACACCGGGGAGCTGTTTTTT.

This rearrangement joins TRBV30 to TRBJ2-7; D unresolved. This CDR3 is 11 amino acids long. V was clipped by 3 bases and J by 6 bases, with 9 bases between them. Germline CDR1 is GTSNPN and CDR2 is SVGIG (reference sequence). Written as DNA, the CDR3 is TGTGCCTGGAGGGCCCGGAGCGAGCAGTACTTC. This sequence encodes CAWRARSEQYF. Drawing the rest from reference TRBV30 and TRBJ2-7, the complete variable domain is SQTIHQWPATLVQPVGSPLSLECTVEGTSNPNLYWYRQAAGRGLQLLFYSVGIGQISSEVPQNLSASRPQDRQFILSSKKLLLSDSGFYLCAWRARSEQYFGPGTRLTVT.

This chain links TRBV29-1 with TRBJ2-5; 9 bases match TRBD2. V shed 8 bases, J shed 6 bases, and the junction held 7 bases outside the gene matches. The CDR3 extends over 12 amino acids. The germline gives CDR1 SQVTM, CDR2 ANQGSEA. CDR3 nucleotide sequence: TGCAGCTTCCTAGCGGGATCGAAGACCCAGTACTTC. Translated: CSFLAGSKTQYF.

The rearrangement joins TRBV6-5 to TRBJ1-3, with a weak D call TRBD1 (5 bases). V was pared by 5 bases and J by 0 bases, with 11 bases between. The CDR3 has 15 residues. Germline-derived CDR1 and CDR2 are MNHEY and SVGAGI. As DNA, the CDR3 is TGTGCCAGCAGTCTCAGGGATACCTCTGGAAACACCATATATTTT. It codes for CASSLRDTSGNTIYF.

The rearrangement joins TRBV5-1 to TRBJ2-1; TRBD2 matches at 7 bases. This CDR3 contains 14 residues. Trimming cost V 6 bases and J 6 bases; bases outside gene matches: 9. Germline CDR1 and CDR2: SGHRS and YFSETQ. The CDR3 DNA reads TGCGCCAGCACCGGGCGGGGGAATGTCAATGAGCAGTTCTTC. Protein: CASTGRGNVNEQFF. Drawing the rest from reference TRBV5-1 and TRBJ2-1, the complete variable domain is KAGVTQTPRYLIKTRGQQVTLSCSPISGHRSVSWYQQTPGQGLQFLFEYFSETQRNKGNFPGRFSGRQFSNSRSEMNVSTLELGDSALYLCASTGRGNVNEQFFGPGTRLTVL.

This chain uses TRBV6-5 with TRBJ2-7; possible D gene TRBD2, 5 bases. Germline V gene data show CDR1 as MNHEY and CDR2 as SVGAGI. The CDR3 is 11 residues long. V lost 8 bases to trimming and J lost 0 bases, with 5 bases between them. The CDR3 region has the DNA TGTGCCAGCGGGAGCTCCTACGAGCAGTACTTC. It is translated as CASGSSYEQYF.

J is TRBJ1-5 and V is TRBV7-2, with a weak D call TRBD1 (6 bases). With 2 bases removed from V and 5 bases from J, the gap between germline ends came to 10 bases. The CDR3 is 14 amino acids. CDR1 and CDR2 from the germline V gene are SGHTA and FQGNSA. The CDR3 DNA reads TGTGCCAGCAGCTTATGGGCAGGGGATCAGCCCCAGCATTTT. Translation: CASSLWAGDQPQHF.

The chain joins TRBV5-6 to TRBJ2-3, with D tentatively TRBD1 (5 bases). Trimming removed 0 bases from V and 4 bases from J, with 9 bases in between. The CDR3 runs 14 residues. Germline lookup yields CDR1 SGHDT and CDR2 YYEEEE. The CDR3 is CASSLGQLSDTQYF. CDR3 sequence (DNA): TGTGCCAGCAGCTTGGGACAGCTATCAGATACGCAGTATTTT.

Concerning this clone itself: The sample has other DNA sequences that encode this CDR3 too. The chain couples TRBV5-1 to TRBJ1-1; D unclear. V shed 0 bases and J shed 1 base, with 7 bases lying between them. CDR1 is SGHRS and CDR2 is YFSETQ in the germline V gene. This CDR3 is 14 amino acids long. The CDR3 loop reads CASSLVAGNTEAFF. CDR3 in DNA: TGCGCCAGCAGCTTGGTCGCCGGGAACACTGAAGCTTTCTTT.

This chain joins TRBV7-2 and TRBJ2-7; D possibly corresponds to TRBD2 (5 bases). V was trimmed by 0 bases and J by 6 bases, leaving 15 bases between them. This CDR3 region has 15 residues. CDR1 is SGHTA and CDR2 is FQGNSA in the germline V gene. Written as DNA, the CDR3 is TGTGCCAGCAGCTTAGCCACGCTCGGGATGGGCGAGCAGTACTTC. Residues: CASSLATLGMGEQYF. Drawing the rest from reference TRBV7-2 and TRBJ2-7, the complete variable domain is GAGVSQSPSNKVTEKGKDVELRCDPISGHTALYWYRQSLGQGLEFLIYFQGNSAPDKSGLPSDRFSAERTGGSVSTLTIQRTQQEDSAVYLCASSLATLGMGEQYFGPGTRLTVT.

The chain combines TRBV7-2 with TRBJ1-4; tentative D call: TRBD1 (5 bases). Trimming stripped 1 base from V and 5 bases from J, with 14 bases between. Germline CDR1 reads SGHTA; CDR2 reads FQGNSA. The CDR3 loop spans 16 amino acids. The CDR3 DNA follows: TGTGCCAGCAGCTTAGGAACAGGAGTTTGGAATGAAAAACTGTTTTTT. Translating it yields CASSLGTGVWNEKLFF.

This chain links TRBV13 with TRBJ2-7, with unresolved D. This CDR3 comprises 12 residues. Trimming removed 3 bases at V and 3 bases at J, with 6 bases between. Germline CDR1 and CDR2: PRHDT and FYEKMQ (reference sequence). The CDR3 sequence is CASSFNNYEQYF. CDR3 bases: TGTGCCAGCAGCTTCAACAACTACGAGCAGTACTTC. The full variable domain, with the rest looked up from reference TRBV13 and TRBJ2-7, is AAGVIQSPRHLIKEKRETATLKCYPIPRHDTVYWYQQGPGQDPQFLISFYEKMQSDKGSIPDRFSAQQFSDYHSELNMSSLELGDSALYFCASSFNNYEQYFGPGTRLTVT.

The V gene is TRBV6-6, the J gene TRBJ2-7; 8 bases are shared with TRBD2. The CDR3 consists of 16 residues. Germline CDR1 is MNHNY and CDR2 is SVGAGI (reference sequence). With V trimmed by 4 bases and J by 2 bases, 10 bases remained unmatched. The CDR3 DNA follows: TGTGCCAGCAGTTCGCGGCGGGAGGCCGTCCCCTACGAGCAGTACTTC. Its protein is CASSSRREAVPYEQYF.